The TCR beta chain described here comes from a study of beta chain features in type 1 diabetes. Expressed TCRB transcripts were sequenced because the entire RNA isolate underwent reverse transcription. Here immunoSEQ multiplex PCR was the method, and the copy in TCRdb shows in-frame clones only, minus some. The sample holds about 250,000 clones, under 13% seen once. In regard to this clone: Antigen unknown.

Overall study findings and caveats: Moderate but significant shortening of TCRB CDR3s was recorded in all four CD4+ subsets from Type 1 diabetes patients.

The sequenced sample consisted of naive CD4+ T cells from blood. This TCR derives from a man younger than 45 with type 1 diabetes.

CDR3 DNA: TGTGCCAGCAGCCAAACTAGCGGGGGCTTCTACGAGCAGTACTTC. Translating it yields CASSQTSGGFYEQYF. The chain links TRBV11-2 to TRBJ2-7, with TRBD2 matching over 11 bases. CDR1 SGHAT and CDR2 FQNNGV come from the germline V gene. V shed 5 bases and J 3 bases; nucleotides not matched to a gene: 6. CDR3 length equals 15 residues.